This T cell receptor beta chain was profiled in a study of blood T cell repertoires in COVID-19. On the study more broadly: Italy, Spain and the United States were the sources of the convalescent and acute COVID-19 samples.

Authors' methods: Scientists estimated how many nucleated cells there were by amplifying reference gene primers. Profiled with immunoSEQ multiplex PCR; TCRdb holds only in-frame clones, not every one. Clone size and V and J calls were adopted from that table, with D and trimming inferred from the DNA. The sample lists roughly 35,000 clones; around four fifths were seen once. This receptor was taken from a man older than 75 with acute or convalescent COVID-19. Sequenced material: peripheral blood.

The CDR3 DNA reads TGTGCTAGTGGTTTTGGGGAGGGTGGTCAGCCCCAGCATTTT. Protein product: CASGFGEGGQPQHF. The rearrangement joins TRBV12-5 to TRBJ1-5; D is uncertain. This CDR3 is built from 14 residues. Per the germline V gene, CDR1 is LGHNT and CDR2 is FRNRAP. Trimming removed 3 bases at V and 6 bases at J, with 12 bases between.